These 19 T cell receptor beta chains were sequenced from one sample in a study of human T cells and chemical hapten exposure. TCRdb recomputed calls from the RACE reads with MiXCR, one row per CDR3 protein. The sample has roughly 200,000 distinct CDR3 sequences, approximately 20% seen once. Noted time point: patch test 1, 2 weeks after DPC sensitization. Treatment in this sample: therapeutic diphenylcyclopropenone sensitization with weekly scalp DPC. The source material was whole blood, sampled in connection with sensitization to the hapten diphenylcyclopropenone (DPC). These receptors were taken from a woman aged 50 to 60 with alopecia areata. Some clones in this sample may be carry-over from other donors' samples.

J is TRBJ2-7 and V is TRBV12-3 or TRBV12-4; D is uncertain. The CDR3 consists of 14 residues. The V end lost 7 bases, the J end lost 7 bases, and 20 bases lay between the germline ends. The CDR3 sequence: CASTPRLEAGEQYF. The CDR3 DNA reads TGTGCCAGCACCCCCAGACTCGAGGCAGGAGAGCAGTACTTC.

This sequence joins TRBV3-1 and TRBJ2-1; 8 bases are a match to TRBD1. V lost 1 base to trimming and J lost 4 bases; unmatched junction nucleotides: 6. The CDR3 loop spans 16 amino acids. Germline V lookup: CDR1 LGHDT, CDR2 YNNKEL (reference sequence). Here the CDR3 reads CASSQGAGGMYNEQFF. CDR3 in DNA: TGTGCCAGCAGCCAAGGGGCAGGGGGCATGTACAATGAGCAGTTCTTC.

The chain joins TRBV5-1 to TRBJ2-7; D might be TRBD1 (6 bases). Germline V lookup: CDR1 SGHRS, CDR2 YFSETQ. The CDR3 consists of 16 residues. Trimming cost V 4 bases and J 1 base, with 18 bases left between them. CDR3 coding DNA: TGCGCCAGCAGCCCAAAGACAACAGGGAGTTCCTACGAGCAGTACTTC. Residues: CASSPKTTGSSYEQYF.

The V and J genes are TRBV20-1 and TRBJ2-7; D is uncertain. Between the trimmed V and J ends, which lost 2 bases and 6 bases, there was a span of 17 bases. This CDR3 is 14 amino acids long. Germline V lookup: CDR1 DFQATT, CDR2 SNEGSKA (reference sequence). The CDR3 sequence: CSARSFAAGLEQYF. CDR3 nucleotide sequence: TGCAGTGCTAGATCTTTCGCGGCAGGCCTCGAGCAGTACTTC.

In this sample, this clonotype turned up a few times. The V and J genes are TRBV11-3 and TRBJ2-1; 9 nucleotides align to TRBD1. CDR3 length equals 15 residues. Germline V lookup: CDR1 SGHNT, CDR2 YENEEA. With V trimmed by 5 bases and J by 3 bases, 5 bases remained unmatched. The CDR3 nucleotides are TGTGCCAGCAGCCGACAGGGGGGAGGCTACAATGAGCAGTTCTTC. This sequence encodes CASSRQGGGYNEQFF.

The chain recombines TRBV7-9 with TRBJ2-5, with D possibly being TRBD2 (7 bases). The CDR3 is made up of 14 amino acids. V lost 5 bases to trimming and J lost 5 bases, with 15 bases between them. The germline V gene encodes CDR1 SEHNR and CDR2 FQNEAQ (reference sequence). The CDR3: CASSPGGARETQYF. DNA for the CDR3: TGTGCCAGCAGCCCGGGGGGCGCCCGGGAGACCCAGTACTTC. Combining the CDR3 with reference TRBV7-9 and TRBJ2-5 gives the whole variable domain DTGVSQNPRHKITKRGQNVTFRCDPISEHNRLYWYRQTLGQGPEFLTYFQNEAQLEKSRLLSDRFSAERPKGSFSTLEIQRTEQGDSAMYLCASSPGGARETQYFGPGTRLLVL.

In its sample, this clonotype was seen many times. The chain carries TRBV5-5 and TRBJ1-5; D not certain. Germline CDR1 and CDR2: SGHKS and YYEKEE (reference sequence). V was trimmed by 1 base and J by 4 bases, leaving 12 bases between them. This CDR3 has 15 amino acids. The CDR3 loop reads CASSLSWAGNQPQHF. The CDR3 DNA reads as TGTGCCAGCAGCTTGTCGTGGGCCGGTAATCAGCCCCAGCATTTT.

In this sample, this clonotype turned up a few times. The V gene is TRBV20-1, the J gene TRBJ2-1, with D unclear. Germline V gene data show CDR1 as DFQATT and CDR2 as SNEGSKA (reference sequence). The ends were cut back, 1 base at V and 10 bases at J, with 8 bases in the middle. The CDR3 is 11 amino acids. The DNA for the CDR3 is TGCAGTGCTAGAGTAGGCCGCGAGCAGTTCTTC. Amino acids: CSARVGREQFF.

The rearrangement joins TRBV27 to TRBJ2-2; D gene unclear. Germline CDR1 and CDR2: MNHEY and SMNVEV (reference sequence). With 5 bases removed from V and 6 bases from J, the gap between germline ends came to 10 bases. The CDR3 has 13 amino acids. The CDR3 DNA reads TGTGCCAGCAGTCCCAGCTTTCCCGGGGAGCTGTTTTTT. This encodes CASSPSFPGELFF.

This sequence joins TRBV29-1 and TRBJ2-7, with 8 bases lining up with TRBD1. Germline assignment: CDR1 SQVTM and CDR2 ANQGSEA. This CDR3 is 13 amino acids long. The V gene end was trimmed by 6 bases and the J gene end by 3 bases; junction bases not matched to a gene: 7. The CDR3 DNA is TGCAGCGTAGCAAACGGACAGGGCTACGAGCAGTACTTC. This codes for CSVANGQGYEQYF.

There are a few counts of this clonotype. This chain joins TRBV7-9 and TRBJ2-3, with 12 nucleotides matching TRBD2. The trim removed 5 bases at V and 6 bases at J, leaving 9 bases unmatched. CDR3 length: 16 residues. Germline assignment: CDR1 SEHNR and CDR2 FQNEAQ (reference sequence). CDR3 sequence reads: CASSKGTSGPRDTQYF. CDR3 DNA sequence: TGTGCCAGCAGCAAAGGGACTAGCGGGCCGCGGGATACGCAGTATTTT.

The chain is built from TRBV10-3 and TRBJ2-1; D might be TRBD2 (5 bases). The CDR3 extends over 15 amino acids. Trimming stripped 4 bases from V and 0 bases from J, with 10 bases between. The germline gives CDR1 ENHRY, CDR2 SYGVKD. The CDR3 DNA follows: TGTGCCATCAGTGTTCACGGGGACTCCTACAATGAGCAGTTCTTC. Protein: CAISVHGDSYNEQFF.

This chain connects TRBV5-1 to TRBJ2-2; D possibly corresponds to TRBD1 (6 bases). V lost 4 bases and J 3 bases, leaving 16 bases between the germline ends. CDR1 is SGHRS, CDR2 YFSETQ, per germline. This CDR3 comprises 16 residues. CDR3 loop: CASSPGDRRDTGELFF. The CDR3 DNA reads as TGCGCCAGCAGCCCCGGCGACAGGAGAGACACCGGGGAGCTGTTTTTT.

This chain's CDR3 is CASSETGYEQYF. In DNA, the CDR3 is TGCGCCAGCAGTGAAACAGGGTACGAGCAGTACTTC. This chain connects TRBV10-2 to TRBJ2-7, with D possibly matching TRBD1 (6 bases). Germline values: CDR1 WSHSY, CDR2 SAAADI. This CDR3 spans 12 amino acids. V dropped 3 bases and J dropped 4 bases, with 7 bases sitting between them.

CDR3 sequence reads: CSASEKKETQYF. CDR3 bases: TGCAGTGCTAGTGAGAAAAAAGAGACCCAGTACTTC. The chain carries TRBV20-1 and TRBJ2-5; D gene uncertain. Per the germline V gene, CDR1 is DFQATT and CDR2 is SNEGSKA (reference sequence). The V end was cut by 3 bases, the J end by 3 bases, with 8 bases between. The CDR3 has 12 amino acids.

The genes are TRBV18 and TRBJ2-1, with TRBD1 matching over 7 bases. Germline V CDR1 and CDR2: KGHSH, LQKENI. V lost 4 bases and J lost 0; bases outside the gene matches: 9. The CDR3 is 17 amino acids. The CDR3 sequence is CASSRDRADSSYNEQFF. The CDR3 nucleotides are TGTGCCAGCTCACGAGACAGGGCCGATAGCTCCTACAATGAGCAGTTCTTC.

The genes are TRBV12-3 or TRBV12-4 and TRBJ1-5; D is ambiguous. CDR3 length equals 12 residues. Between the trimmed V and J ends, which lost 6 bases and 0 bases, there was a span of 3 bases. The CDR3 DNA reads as TGTGCCAGCAGGGTTAGCAATCAGCCCCAGCATTTT. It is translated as CASRVSNQPQHF.

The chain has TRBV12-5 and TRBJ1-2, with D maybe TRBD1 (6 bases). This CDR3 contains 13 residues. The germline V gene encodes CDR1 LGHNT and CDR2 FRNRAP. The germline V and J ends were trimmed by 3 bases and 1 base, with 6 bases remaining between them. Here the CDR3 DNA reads TGTGCTAGTGGTTTACAGGGTAACTATGGCTACACCTTC. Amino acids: CASGLQGNYGYTF.

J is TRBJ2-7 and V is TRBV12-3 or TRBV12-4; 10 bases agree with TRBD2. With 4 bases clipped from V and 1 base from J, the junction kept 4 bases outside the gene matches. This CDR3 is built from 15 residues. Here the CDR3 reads CASSSLAGVSYEQYF. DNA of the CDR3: TGTGCCAGCAGTTCCCTAGCGGGAGTTTCCTACGAGCAGTACTTC.